This T cell receptor (beta chain) was recorded in a study of regulatory T cells in long-lasting Graves disease. Germline V lookup: CDR1 MNHEY, CDR2 SVGEGT. This CDR3 is built from 14 residues. Relying on iRepertoire HTBI primers and Arm-PCR of CDR3 regions, the team built TCR beta libraries. In TCRdb, the multiplex PCR reads were re-called with MiXCR into one record per CDR3 protein. Of 450,000 to 600,000 distinct CDR3 sequences in the sample, about 17% were seen once. Comments on this clonotype: One end of the junction varies from germline; a read error may be responsible.

Specified time point: newly diagnosed GD, antithyroid drugs for less than 3 months. There was RNA extracted from PBMCs, and the TCR library was made from it. These data also featured in a second study, about T cells in Graves' hyperthyroidism and ophthalmopathy.

The sequence came from a man aged 35-49 years with Graves disease. The chain combines TRBV6-2 or TRBV6-3 with TRBJ2-7; TRBD2 matches at 7 bases. Source: peripheral blood mononuclear cells (PBMCs), taken at new diagnosis, from a patient treated with antithyroid drugs. The CDR3 region has the DNA TGTGCCAGCAGTGAGCGGGGATCTACCTACGATCAGTACTTC. Protein sequence: CASSERGSTYDQYF.